This note documents a single TCR beta chain sequence. This sample is part of a study of blood T cell repertoires in COVID-19. Study overall: Acute-phase and convalescent COVID-19 samples originated in the United States, Italy and Spain.

CDR1 is MNHEY, CDR2 SVGAGI, per germline. Trimming removed 6 bases from V and 2 bases from J; junction bases left unmatched: 4. The CDR3 runs to 13 residues. Data came from immunoSEQ multiplex PCR; TCRdb stores just in-frame clones and leaves some out. Altogether roughly 70,000 clones are present, 88% being singletons, with the ten largest covering about 1.4%. Sequenced sample: peripheral blood. The chain links TRBV6-5 to TRBJ2-7; 7 bases map to TRBD1. The receptor was derived from a human donor in a cohort sampled during active COVID-19. CDR3 DNA: TGTGCCAGCAGCTGGACAGGCACCTACGAGCAGTACGTC. This codes for CASSWTGTYEQYV.